This T cell receptor (beta chain) is from a study of T cells in localized non-small cell lung cancer. Generated by immunoSEQ multiplex PCR, the TCRdb table keeps only in-frame clones and is missing some. Among under 2,000 clones, 20% to 25% were seen once, and the ten largest hold roughly an eighth. CDR1 is SGHVS and CDR2 is FNYEAQ in the germline V gene. The CDR3 has 16 residues. The V segment lost 2 bases and the J segment 7 bases; nucleotides outside the gene matches: 6. General study results and limits: Prolonged overall survival went with higher T cell density in the blood. Highest T cell clonality was seen in uninvolved adjacent lung, surpassing that measured in tumor. Adjacent lung exhibited a median of around 60 among the 100 most abundant tumor clones.

About this clone itself: The antigen remains undetermined.

The chain has TRBV7-6 and TRBJ2-2; 11 bases agree with TRBD1. This receptor was identified in a female donor of 60 years or more with stage II lung adenocarcinoma. Sequenced material: lung tumor tissue, taken before any cancer treatment. The CDR3 reads CASSLLGQGAVGELFF. DNA of the CDR3: TGTGCCAGCAGCTTACTAGGACAGGGGGCGGTCGGGGAGCTGTTTTTT.